These T cell receptor beta chains were read from a single sample in a study of resident and recirculating memory T cells in vitiligo. Produced via immunoSEQ multiplex PCR; TCRdb's table is partial and in-frame only. The sample lists tens of thousands of clones; about 92% were seen once. Sequencing was carried out using blood. Source of these receptors: a male donor with vitiligo. CDR3s include the opening cysteine and the closing phenylalanine or tryptophan. Each record gives: D gene, V gene, J gene, clone size, CDR3 DNA, CDR3 protein. D genes are given only for firm matches. The listing skips clone size in some rows; elsewhere it reads once, few, many or a size class.

-	TRBV27	TRBJ2-3	-	TGTGCCATTCGGGACAAAACAGATACGCAGTATTTT	CAIRDKTDTQYF
TRBD2	TRBV2	TRBJ2-3	-	TGTGCCAGCAGTGCGGATAGCGGGCGCGCAGATACGCAGTATTTT	CASSADSGRADTQYF
-	TRBV4-1	TRBJ1-1	-	TGCGCCAGCAGCCAAGATAGGGGGGGCGGCACTGAAGCTTTCTTT	CASSQDRGGGTEAFF
TRBD1	TRBV4-1	TRBJ2-1	once	TGCGCCAGCAGCCCCGGGACAGGGAAGGGTAGCGGACCGAATGAGCAGTTCTTC	CASSPGTGKGSGPNEQFF
-	TRBV27	TRBJ2-7	-	TGTGCCAGCAGCCCCGGGTCTCTTGTCTACGAGCAGTACTTC	CASSPGSLVYEQYF
TRBD1	TRBV19	TRBJ1-5	-	TGTGCCAGTAGTTCGGCAGGGGGCCGTCAGCCCCAGCATTTT	CASSSAGGRQPQHF
-	TRBV7-8	TRBJ1-5	-	TGTGCCAGTTCCCCCGGGGTCCAGCCCCAGCATTTT	CASSPGVQPQHF
TRBD1	TRBV2	TRBJ2-7	-	TGTGCCAGCAGTCGACAGGGGGCAATCTACGAGCAGTACTTC	CASSRQGAIYEQYF
TRBD2	TRBV27	TRBJ2-7	-	TGTGCCAGCAGTTTAGGAGCGGGGATCTCCTACGAGCAGTACTTC	CASSLGAGISYEQYF
-	TRBV7-9	TRBJ1-2	few	TGTGCCAGCAGTGCGACAGAGACCTATGGCTACACCTTC	CASSATETYGYTF
TRBD2	TRBV14	TRBJ2-1	-	TGTGCCAGCAGCCAAGTAGCGGGAGGTAGAGATGAGCAGTTCTTC	CASSQVAGGRDEQFF
TRBD2	TRBV7-6	TRBJ2-3	once	TGTGCCAGCAGCTTAGGGTCGCGGGGCGGGAGGTACCGCACAGATACGCAGTATTTT	CASSLGSRGGRYRTDTQYF
-	TRBV28	TRBJ2-7	-	TGTGCCAGCAGTTTAGACAGCTCCTACGAGCAGTACTTC	CASSLDSSYEQYF
-	TRBV6-1	TRBJ1-5	medium-sized	TGTGCCAGCATGATGGAGTATCAGCCCCAGCATTTT	CASMMEYQPQHF
-	TRBV29-1	TRBJ1-2	-	TGCAGCGTGATAGACAGCTTGTATGGCTACACCTTC	CSVIDSLYGYTF
-	TRBV28	TRBJ2-7	once	TGTGCCAGCAGTTCTTCCGCGGTCCTCTACGAGCAGTACTTC	CASSSSAVLYEQYF
-	TRBV6-1	TRBJ1-1	few	TGTGCCAGCAGTGAAGCGTACAGGAGCATGAACACTGAAGCTTTCTTT	CASSEAYRSMNTEAFF